This TCR beta chain stems from a study of blood T cell repertoires in COVID-19. This clone turned up a few times. In the original analysis: Amplifying reference gene primers gave estimates of nucleated cell counts. Some clones are missing from TCRdb's copy, which holds only in-frame ones; the method was immunoSEQ multiplex PCR. V, J and clone size reflect that table, while D and trimming were determined from the DNA. This repertoire shows roughly 200,000 clones, 80% to 90% found once; its top ten account for about 9.3%. Sequenced: PBMCs or T cells enriched from blood (not recorded which). The TCR originated in a man aged 18 to 29 with acute COVID-19.

The CDR3 DNA is TGCGCCAGCAGTGGTCTGCTGGGACAAACGTCGAATAGCAATCAGCCCCAGCATTTT. Its protein product is CASSGLLGQTSNSNQPQHF. The chain carries TRBV10-2 and TRBJ1-5, with D perhaps matching TRBD1 (6 bases). Germline loops: CDR1 WSHSY, CDR2 SAAADI. The CDR3 has 19 residues. V dropped 4 bases and J dropped 0 bases, with 22 bases sitting between them.